This T cell receptor beta chain was identified in a study of control samples from healthy donors and cancer patients. The CDR3 has 15 amino acids. In germline, CDR1 is MNHNS, CDR2 SASEGT. With 3 bases clipped from V and 8 bases from J, the junction kept 7 bases outside the gene matches. Repertoires were generated with immunoSEQ multiplex PCR, while TCRdb's copy carries only in-frame clones and drops some. The top ten clones hold more than 6.5% of a sample with 120,000 or so clones, more than 75% of them seen once. The sequence was obtained from a man aged 35 to 55 in good health. The sequencing input was blood. The genes are TRBV6-1 and TRBJ1-4; 9 bases align to TRBD1. This chain's CDR3 is CASSDLGTGKEKLFF. The CDR3 DNA reads TGTGCCAGCAGTGACCTCGGGACAGGGAAGGAAAAACTGTTTTTT.